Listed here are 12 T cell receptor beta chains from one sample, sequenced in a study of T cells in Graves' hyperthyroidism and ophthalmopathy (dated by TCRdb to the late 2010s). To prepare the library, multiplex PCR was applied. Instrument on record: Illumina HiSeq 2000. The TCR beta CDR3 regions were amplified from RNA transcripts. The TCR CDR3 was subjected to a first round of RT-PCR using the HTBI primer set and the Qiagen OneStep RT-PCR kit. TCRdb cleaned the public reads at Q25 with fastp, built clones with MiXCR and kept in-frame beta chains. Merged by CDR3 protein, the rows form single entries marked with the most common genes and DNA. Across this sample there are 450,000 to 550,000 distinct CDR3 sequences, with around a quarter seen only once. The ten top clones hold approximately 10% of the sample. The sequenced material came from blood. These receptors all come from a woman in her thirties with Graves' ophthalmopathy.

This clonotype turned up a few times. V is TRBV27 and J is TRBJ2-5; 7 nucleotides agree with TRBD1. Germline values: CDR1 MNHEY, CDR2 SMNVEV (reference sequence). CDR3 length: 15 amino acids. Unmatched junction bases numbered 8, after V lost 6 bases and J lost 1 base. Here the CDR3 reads CASRLLTGTQETQYF. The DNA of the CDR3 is TGTGCCAGCAGGCTACTGACAGGGACCCAAGAGACCCAGTACTTC.

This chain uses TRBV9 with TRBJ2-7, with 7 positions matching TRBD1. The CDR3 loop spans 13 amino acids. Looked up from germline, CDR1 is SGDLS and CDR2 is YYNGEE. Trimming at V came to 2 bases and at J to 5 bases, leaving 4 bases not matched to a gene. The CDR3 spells CASSVRQGHEQYF. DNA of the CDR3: TGTGCCAGCAGCGTTCGACAGGGACACGAGCAGTACTTC.

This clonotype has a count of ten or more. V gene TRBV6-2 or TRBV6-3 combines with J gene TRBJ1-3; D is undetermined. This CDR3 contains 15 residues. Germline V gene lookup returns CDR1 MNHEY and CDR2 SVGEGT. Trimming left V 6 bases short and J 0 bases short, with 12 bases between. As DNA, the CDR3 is TGTGCCAGCAGACAAGACATCAACTCTGGAAACACCATATATTTT. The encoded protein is CASRQDINSGNTIYF.

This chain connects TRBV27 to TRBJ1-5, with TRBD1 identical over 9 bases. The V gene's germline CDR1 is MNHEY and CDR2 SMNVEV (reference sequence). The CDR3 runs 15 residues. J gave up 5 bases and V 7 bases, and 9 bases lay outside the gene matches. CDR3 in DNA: TGTGCCAGCAAAATCCGGGACAGGGACTATCAGCCCCAGCATTTT. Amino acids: CASKIRDRDYQPQHF.

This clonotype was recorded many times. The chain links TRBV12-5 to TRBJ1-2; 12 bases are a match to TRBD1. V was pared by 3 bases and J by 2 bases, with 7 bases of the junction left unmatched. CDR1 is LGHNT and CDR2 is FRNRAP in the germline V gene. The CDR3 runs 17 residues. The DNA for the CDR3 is TGTGCTAGTGGTTTTATCTGGGGACAGGGGGCGAACTATGGCTACACCTTC. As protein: CASGFIWGQGANYGYTF. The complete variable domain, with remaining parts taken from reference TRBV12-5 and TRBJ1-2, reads DARVTQTPRHKVTEMGQEVTMRCQPILGHNTVFWYRQTMMQGLELLAYFRNRAPLDDSGMPKDRFSAEMPDATLATLKIQPSEPRDSAVYFCASGFIWGQGANYGYTFGSGTRLTVV.

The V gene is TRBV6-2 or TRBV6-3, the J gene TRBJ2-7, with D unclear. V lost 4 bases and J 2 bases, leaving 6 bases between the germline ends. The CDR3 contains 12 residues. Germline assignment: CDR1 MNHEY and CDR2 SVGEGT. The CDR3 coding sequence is TGTGCCAGCAGTTTTGCTACCTACGAGCAGTACTTC. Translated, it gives CASSFATYEQYF.

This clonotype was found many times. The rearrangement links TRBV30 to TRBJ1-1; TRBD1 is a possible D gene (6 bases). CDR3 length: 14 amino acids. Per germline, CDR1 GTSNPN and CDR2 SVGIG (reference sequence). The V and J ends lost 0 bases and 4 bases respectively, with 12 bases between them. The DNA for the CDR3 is TGTGCCTGGAGTGTTGGGGGCTGGGGCACTGAAGCTTTCTTT. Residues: CAWSVGGWGTEAFF.

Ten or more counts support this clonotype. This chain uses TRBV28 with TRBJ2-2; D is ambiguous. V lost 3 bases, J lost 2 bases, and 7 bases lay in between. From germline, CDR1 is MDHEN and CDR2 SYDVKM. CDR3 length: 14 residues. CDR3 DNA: TGTGCCAGCAGTTTGGTAGGAAACACCGGGGAGCTGTTTTTT. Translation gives CASSLVGNTGELFF.

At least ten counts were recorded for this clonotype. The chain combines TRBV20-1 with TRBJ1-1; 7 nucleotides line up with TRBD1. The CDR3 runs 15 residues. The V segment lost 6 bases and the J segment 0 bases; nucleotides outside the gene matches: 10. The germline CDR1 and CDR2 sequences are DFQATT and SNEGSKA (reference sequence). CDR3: CSAKDRTALNTEAFF. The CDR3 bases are TGCAGTGCGAAGGACAGGACAGCCCTGAACACTGAAGCTTTCTTT.

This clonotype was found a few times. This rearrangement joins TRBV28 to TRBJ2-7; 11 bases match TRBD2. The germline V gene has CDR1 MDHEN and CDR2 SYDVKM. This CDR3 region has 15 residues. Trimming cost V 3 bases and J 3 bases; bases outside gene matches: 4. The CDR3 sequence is CASSFFGTSGYEQYF. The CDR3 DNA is TGTGCCAGCAGTTTTTTCGGGACTAGCGGCTACGAGCAGTACTTC.

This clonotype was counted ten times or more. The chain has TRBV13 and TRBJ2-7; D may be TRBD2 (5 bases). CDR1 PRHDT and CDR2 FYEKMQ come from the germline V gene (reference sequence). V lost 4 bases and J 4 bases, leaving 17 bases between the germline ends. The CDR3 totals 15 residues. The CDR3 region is CASSSDEGTFYEQYF. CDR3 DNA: TGTGCCAGCAGCTCAGACGAGGGAACGTTTTACGAGCAGTACTTC.

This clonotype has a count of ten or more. The CDR3 is CSARDRQAYGYTF. The CDR3 DNA reads as TGCAGTGCTAGAGATCGGCAAGCCTATGGCTACACCTTC. The V and J genes are TRBV20-1 and TRBJ1-2; D is ambiguous. CDR1 is DFQATT, CDR2 SNEGSKA, per germline (reference sequence). The V and J ends lost 0 bases and 4 bases respectively, with 9 bases between them. There are 13 residues in the CDR3.